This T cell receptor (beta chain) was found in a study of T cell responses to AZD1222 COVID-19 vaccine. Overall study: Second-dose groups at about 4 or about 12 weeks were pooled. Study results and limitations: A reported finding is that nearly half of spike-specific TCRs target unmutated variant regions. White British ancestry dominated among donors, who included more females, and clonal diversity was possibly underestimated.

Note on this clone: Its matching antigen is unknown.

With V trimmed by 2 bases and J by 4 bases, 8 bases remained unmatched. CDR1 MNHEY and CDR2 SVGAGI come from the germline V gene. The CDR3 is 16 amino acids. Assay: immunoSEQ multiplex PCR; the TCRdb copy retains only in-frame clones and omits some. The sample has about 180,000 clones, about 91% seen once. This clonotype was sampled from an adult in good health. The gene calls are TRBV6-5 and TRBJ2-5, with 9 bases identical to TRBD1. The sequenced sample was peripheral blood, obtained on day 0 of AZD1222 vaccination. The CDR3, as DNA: TGTGCCAGCAGTTACGGGGACAGGGCGATAGGAGAGACCCAGTACTTC. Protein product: CASSYGDRAIGETQYF.